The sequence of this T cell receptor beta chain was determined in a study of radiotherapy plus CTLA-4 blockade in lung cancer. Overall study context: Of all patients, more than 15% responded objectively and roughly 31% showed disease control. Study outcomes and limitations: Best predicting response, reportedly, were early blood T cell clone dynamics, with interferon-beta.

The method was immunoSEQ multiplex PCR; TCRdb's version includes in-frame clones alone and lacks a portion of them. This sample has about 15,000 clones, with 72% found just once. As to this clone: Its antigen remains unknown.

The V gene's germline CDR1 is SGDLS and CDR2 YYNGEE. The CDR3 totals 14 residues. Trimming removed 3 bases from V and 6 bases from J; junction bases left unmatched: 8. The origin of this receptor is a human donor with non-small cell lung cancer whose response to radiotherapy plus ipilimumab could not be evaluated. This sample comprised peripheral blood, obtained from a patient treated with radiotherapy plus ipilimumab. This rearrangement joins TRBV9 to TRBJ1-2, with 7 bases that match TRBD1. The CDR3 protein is CASSGSQGINGYTF. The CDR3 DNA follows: TGTGCCAGCAGCGGATCACAGGGGATCAATGGCTACACCTTC.